The rows below give T cell receptor beta chains drawn from one sample of a study of control samples from healthy donors and cancer patients. Sequencing was performed with immunoSEQ multiplex PCR; in TCRdb, only in-frame clones are kept and a portion is missing. Here the sample spans some 89,000 clones, over 75% being singletons. Sequenced sample: blood. The receptor source for this set is a woman in her 40s in good health. Each CDR3 is given with its conserved first and last residue. D genes are given only for firm matches. Clone size is shown for a subset of rows, as once, few, many or a class of expanded clone.

j_call | cdr3_length | d_call | clone_size | v_call | cdr3_aa | cdr3_nt
TRBJ2-7 | 15 | NA | NA | TRBV3-1/TRBV3-2 | CASSPSSRGSYEQYF | TGTGCCAGCAGCCCCTCGAGTCGGGGCTCCTACGAGCAGTACTTC
TRBJ2-4 | 17 | NA | NA | TRBV7-8 | CASSLGGDRLAKNIQYF | TGTGCCAGCAGCTTAGGGGGGGACAGATTAGCCAAAAACATTCAGTACTTC
TRBJ1-2 | 13 | NA | NA | TRBV12-3/TRBV12-4 | CASSPDRTDGYTF | TGTGCCAGCAGTCCTGACCGAACTGATGGCTACACCTTC
TRBJ1-1 | 13 | NA | NA | TRBV5-8 | CASSLFVGRGAFF | TGTGCCAGCAGCTTGTTCGTGGGGAGGGGAGCTTTCTTT
TRBJ2-5 | 16 | NA | NA | TRBV9 | CASSPQLGARGETQYF | TGTGCCAGCAGCCCTCAGCTGGGGGCGAGAGGGGAGACCCAGTACTTC
TRBJ2-2 | 12 | NA | once | TRBV3-1/TRBV3-2 | CASSPTGRELFF | TGTGCCAGCAGCCCTACGGGGCGGGAGCTGTTTTTT
TRBJ2-3 | 13 | NA | NA | TRBV6-6 | CASIRASTDTQYF | TGTGCCAGCATCAGGGCTAGCACAGATACGCAGTATTTT
TRBJ1-5 | 13 | NA | NA | TRBV2 | CASRTDSNQPQHF | TGTGCCAGTAGGACGGATAGCAATCAGCCCCAGCATTTT
TRBJ1-1 | 13 | NA | NA | TRBV30 | CACHVGGASEAFF | TGTGCCTGCCACGTCGGGGGGGCATCTGAAGCTTTCTTT
TRBJ1-3 | 14 | TRBD1 | few | TRBV10-3 | CAIKPRGPGNTIYF | TGTGCCATCAAACCCAGGGGGCCTGGAAACACCATATATTTT
TRBJ1-4 | 14 | TRBD1 | NA | TRBV18 | CASYDRGNREKLFF | TGTGCCAGCTACGACAGGGGCAATCGTGAAAAACTGTTTTTT
TRBJ1-5 | 15 | NA | NA | TRBV7-2 | CASTPGGLSNQPQHF | TGTGCCAGCACGCCGGGAGGTCTTAGCAATCAGCCCCAGCATTTT